Included here is one TCR beta chain sequence, with context. Method: immunoSEQ multiplex PCR; TCRdb's copy keeps in-frame clones and lacks some. Of 95,000 to 110,000 clones listed, 85% to 95% are singletons. The sample comes from a study of T cell changes during pregnancy in multiple sclerosis. J lost 5 bases, V lost 3 bases, and 2 bases had no gene match. CDR1 and CDR2 from the germline V gene are LNHDA and SQIVND (reference sequence). This CDR3 contains 14 residues. The clonotype comes from a female donor with multiple sclerosis, enrolled in a pregnancy study. The specimen was peripheral blood, collected after pregnancy. The chain recombines TRBV19 with TRBJ2-2; 8 nucleotides agree with TRBD2. CDR3 bases: TGTGCCAGTAGTATCGGCGGGGGGACCGGGGAGCTGTTTTTT. It codes for CASSIGGGTGELFF.